The 28 T cell receptor beta chains reported below all come from one sample, sequenced in a study of blood T cell repertoires in COVID-19. Assay: immunoSEQ multiplex PCR; the TCRdb copy retains only in-frame clones and omits some. The sample carries around 480,000 clones, around 88% recorded once. The sequencing input was peripheral blood. These receptors were obtained from a woman in her forties or fifties with COVID-19, enrolled during active disease.

CDR3 in amino acids: CASTLNGGETQYF. DNA of the CDR3: TGTGCCAGCACTCTAAATGGAGGGGAGACCCAGTACTTC. The chain recombines TRBV2 with TRBJ2-5, with D possibly being TRBD2 (6 bases). CDR1 is SNHLY, CDR2 FYNNEI, per germline. There are 13 residues in the CDR3. Trimming pared 7 bases from V and 5 bases from J, leaving 14 bases between.

V usage is TRBV5-1 and J usage is TRBJ2-6, with D tentatively TRBD1 (6 bases). V was trimmed by 2 bases and J by 2 bases, leaving 8 bases between them. CDR1 is SGHRS, CDR2 YFSETQ, per germline. This CDR3 has 15 residues. As DNA, the CDR3 is TGCGCCAGCAGCTTCGAGGGGGCTGGGGCCAACGTCCTGACTTTC. Its protein is CASSFEGAGANVLTF.

The chain uses TRBV3-1 (or the pseudogene TRBV3-2) and TRBJ1-2; D gene ambiguous. This CDR3 comprises 16 residues. In germline, CDR1 is LGHDT, CDR2 YNNKEL (reference sequence). V was shortened by 4 bases and J by 3 bases, with 18 bases between the two germline ends. The DNA of the CDR3 is TGTGCCAGCAGCCCCGCTCAAATATCGCGCGACTATGGCTACACCTTC. Translation gives CASSPAQISRDYGYTF.

The chain employs TRBV6-6 and TRBJ2-6; a possible D gene is TRBD1 (5 bases). Germline V gene lookup returns CDR1 MNHNY and CDR2 SVGAGI (reference sequence). The CDR3 length is 17 residues. V lost 6 bases and J 1 base, leaving 16 bases between the germline ends. The CDR3 region is CASSRRQGSSGANVLTF. CDR3 in DNA: TGTGCCAGCAGCCGACGGCAGGGTTCGTCTGGGGCCAACGTCCTGACTTTC.

The sample holds a few counts of this clone. The rearrangement joins TRBV6-5 to TRBJ2-7; 7 bases are shared with TRBD2. Unmatched junction bases numbered 11, after V lost 5 bases and J lost 4 bases. Germline CDR1 and CDR2: MNHEY and SVGAGI. The CDR3 sequence is 15 residues long. In nucleotides, the CDR3 is TGTGCCAGCAGTACCGCCCTAGCGGTTACATACGAGCAGTACTTC. Protein sequence: CASSTALAVTYEQYF.

CDR3 amino acids: CASSDRLGYTF. CDR3 DNA sequence: TGTGCCAGCAGTGACAGACTCGGCTACACCTTC. The V call is TRBV2, the J call TRBJ1-2; D is unresolved. The CDR3 runs to 11 residues. CDR1 is SNHLY and CDR2 is FYNNEI in the germline V gene. Trimming pared 3 bases from V and 8 bases from J, leaving 7 bases between. The full variable domain, in which reference TRBV2 and TRBJ1-2 provide the parts outside the CDR3, is EPEVTQTPSHQVTQMGQEVILRCVPISNHLYFYWYRQILGQKVEFLVSFYNNEISEKSEIFDDQFSVERPDGSNFTLKIRSTKLEDSAMYFCASSDRLGYTFGSGTRLTVV.

The V and J genes are TRBV7-9 and TRBJ1-6, with D possibly matching TRBD1 (6 bases). This CDR3 has 13 amino acids. V was shortened by 5 bases and J by 4 bases, with 6 bases between the two germline ends. Germline values: CDR1 SEHNR, CDR2 FQNEAQ (reference sequence). CDR3 loop: CASSQGYNSPLHF. The CDR3 DNA reads as TGTGCCAGCAGCCAGGGGTATAATTCACCCCTCCACTTT. The variable domain in full, with the rest retrieved from reference TRBV7-9 and TRBJ1-6, is DTGVSQNPRHKITKRGQNVTFRCDPISEHNRLYWYRQTLGQGPEFLTYFQNEAQLEKSRLLSDRFSAERPKGSFSTLEIQRTEQGDSAMYLCASSQGYNSPLHFGNGTRLTVT.

The rearrangement joins TRBV5-1 to TRBJ2-5, with 12 positions matching TRBD1. Germline V CDR1 and CDR2: SGHRS, YFSETQ. The ends lost 2 bases at V and 7 bases at J; junction bases unmatched: 12. This CDR3 contains 17 residues. The CDR3 reads CASSLSGTGGDFGTQYF. The CDR3 bases are TGCGCCAGCAGCTTAAGCGGGACAGGGGGCGATTTCGGGACCCAGTACTTC.

This rearrangement joins TRBV11-2 to TRBJ1-2; a possible D gene is TRBD1 (5 bases). The CDR3 covers 14 residues. The germline V and J ends were trimmed by 2 bases and 1 base, with 8 bases remaining between them. From germline, CDR1 is SGHAT and CDR2 FQNNGV. This CDR3 is CASSLKDSNYGYTF. CDR3 in DNA: TGTGCCAGCAGCTTAAAAGACAGTAACTATGGCTACACCTTC.

The chain recombines TRBV6-6 with TRBJ1-1; TRBD1 is a possible D gene (5 bases). The CDR3 contains 16 residues. Trimming shortened V by 0 bases and J by 5 bases, and 16 bases separated the two germline ends. Per germline, CDR1 MNHNY and CDR2 SVGAGI (reference sequence). This CDR3 is CASSYSRIQGRTEAFF. CDR3 coding DNA: TGTGCCAGCAGTTACTCGAGGATTCAGGGAAGGACTGAAGCTTTCTTT.

This rearrangement joins TRBV7-9 to TRBJ2-2, with 7 bases identical to TRBD2. CDR3 size: 16 residues. Germline V lookup: CDR1 SEHNR, CDR2 FQNEAQ (reference sequence). V shed 2 bases and J 2 bases; nucleotides not matched to a gene: 5. For the CDR3, the DNA is TGTGCCAGCAGCTTACGCGGGGGTCCTAACACCGGGGAGCTGTTTTTT. Protein sequence: CASSLRGGPNTGELFF.

V and J are TRBV27 and TRBJ1-2; TRBD1 matches at 9 bases. The CDR3 has 15 amino acids. J gave up 2 bases and V 6 bases, and 7 bases lay outside the gene matches. The germline V gene has CDR1 MNHEY and CDR2 SMNVEV (reference sequence). CDR3 DNA sequence: TGTGCCAGCAGCTTAGGACAGGGGCCAAACTATGGCTACACCTTC. It is translated as CASSLGQGPNYGYTF.

This clone was counted once. The chain joins TRBV5-4 to TRBJ2-3, with TRBD2 identical over 11 bases. CDR3 length: 17 amino acids. V was pared by 4 bases and J by 4 bases, with 11 bases of the junction left unmatched. The germline gives CDR1 SGHNT, CDR2 YYREEE (reference sequence). The chain's CDR3 is CASSRVAGGRSADTQYF. CDR3 in DNA: TGTGCCAGCAGCCGAGTAGCGGGGGGGCGTAGTGCAGATACGCAGTATTTT.

The chain has TRBV25-1 and TRBJ1-5, with D hard to call. Trimming took off 3 bases at V and 0 bases at J, with 9 bases between the two ends. From germline, CDR1 is MGHDK and CDR2 SYGVNS. The CDR3 runs 15 residues. The CDR3 protein is CASSDGDYSNQPQHF. The CDR3 DNA follows: TGTGCCAGCAGTGACGGAGATTATAGCAATCAGCCCCAGCATTTT.

The J gene is TRBJ1-1, the V gene TRBV18; maybe TRBD1 (5 bases). The CDR3 spans 12 residues. Germline CDR1 reads KGHSH; CDR2 reads LQKENI. The V end was cut by 6 bases, the J end by 8 bases, with 13 bases between. The DNA of the CDR3 is TGTGCCAGCTCTCGGGGGGAAGGGGAAGCTTTCTTT. Translating gives CASSRGEGEAFF.

The chain carries TRBV5-5 and TRBJ1-1, with no clear D. This CDR3 spans 12 amino acids. Germline V gives CDR1 SGHKS, CDR2 YYEKEE (reference sequence). Trimming left V 0 bases short and J 6 bases short, with 6 bases between. The CDR3 DNA sequence: TGTGCCAGCAGCTTGGGTAGCTCTGAAGCTTTCTTT. Protein: CASSLGSSEAFF.

The sample holds one count of this clone. The V call is TRBV2, the J call TRBJ1-1; D call uncertain. CDR3 length equals 15 residues. The germline V and J ends were trimmed by 6 bases and 2 bases, with 16 bases remaining between them. Germline V gives CDR1 SNHLY, CDR2 FYNNEI. The CDR3 DNA sequence: TGTGCCAGCAGCCAAGACTCTATGACTAACACTGAAGCTTTCTTT. This gives the protein CASSQDSMTNTEAFF. The variable domain in full, with the rest retrieved from reference TRBV2 and TRBJ1-1, is EPEVTQTPSHQVTQMGQEVILRCVPISNHLYFYWYRQILGQKVEFLVSFYNNEISEKSEIFDDQFSVERPDGSNFTLKIRSTKLEDSAMYFCASSQDSMTNTEAFFGQGTRLTVV.

The gene calls are TRBV28 and TRBJ1-1, with 9 bases that match TRBD1. The V gene end was trimmed by 8 bases and the J gene end by 4 bases; junction bases not matched to a gene: 5. CDR1 is MDHEN, CDR2 SYDVKM, per germline. The CDR3 length is 13 residues. CDR3 in amino acids: CASRLTGGTEAFF. The CDR3, as DNA: TGTGCCAGCCGACTGACAGGGGGCACTGAAGCTTTCTTT.

The chain employs TRBV10-2 and TRBJ2-1, with 15 nucleotides matching TRBD2. The CDR3 extends over 18 amino acids. Germline trimming cut 6 bases from V and 0 bases from J; bases unmatched to any gene: 6. CDR1 and CDR2 from the germline V gene are WSHSY and SAAADI. DNA of the CDR3: TGCGCCAGCAGCCGGACTAGCGGGGGGGCCGGCTCCTACAATGAGCAGTTCTTC. It specifies CASSRTSGGAGSYNEQFF.

The chain carries TRBV12-3 or TRBV12-4 and TRBJ1-2; D is ambiguous. V lost 3 bases and J lost 4, with 6 bases in between. The CDR3 covers 12 residues. CDR3 coding DNA: TGTGCCAGCAGTTTTGCAGTCTATGGCTACACCTTC. Encoded protein: CASSFAVYGYTF.

This clone has only one observation. J is TRBJ2-7 and V is TRBV27; 7 positions match TRBD1. Germline CDR1 and CDR2: MNHEY and SMNVEV (reference sequence). This CDR3 is 14 amino acids long. The junction had 8 bases not matched to a gene; V was cut back by 3 bases and J by 6 bases. The CDR3 sequence is CASSLTGIISEQYF. The CDR3 bases are TGTGCCAGCAGTTTGACAGGGATAATTTCCGAGCAGTACTTC.

The chain employs TRBV19 and TRBJ1-1; perhaps TRBD1 as D (6 bases). The germline V gene encodes CDR1 LNHDA and CDR2 SQIVND (reference sequence). CDR3 length equals 16 residues. V was pared by 5 bases and J by 4 bases, with 20 bases between. In DNA, the CDR3 is TGTGCCAGTAGTGCATACACGAAACAGGGTAGCACTGAAGCTTTCTTT. Translation: CASSAYTKQGSTEAFF.

The rearrangement links TRBV24-1 to TRBJ1-1; TRBD1 matches at 7 bases. The CDR3 contains 13 residues. The germline V gene has CDR1 KGHDR and CDR2 SFDVKD. J was trimmed by 1 base and V by 10 bases; bases with no gene match: 5. In DNA, the CDR3 is TGTGCCACTCAGACAGGGCCGAACACTGAAGCTTTCTTT. The encoded protein is CATQTGPNTEAFF.

The rearrangement joins TRBV2 to TRBJ2-3; D may be TRBD1 (5 bases). The germline CDR1 and CDR2 sequences are SNHLY and FYNNEI. V was pared by 9 bases and J by 4 bases, with 20 bases between. CDR3 length equals 15 residues. The CDR3 DNA reads as TGTGCCAGGGCGGCCCCAGGACAAGTTTCAGATACGCAGTATTTT. Translated: CARAAPGQVSDTQYF. Complete variable domain (other parts from reference TRBV2 and TRBJ2-3): EPEVTQTPSHQVTQMGQEVILRCVPISNHLYFYWYRQILGQKVEFLVSFYNNEISEKSEIFDDQFSVERPDGSNFTLKIRSTKLEDSAMYFCARAAPGQVSDTQYFGPGTRLTVL.

V gene TRBV5-1 combines with J gene TRBJ2-7; D remains unclear. The CDR3 length is 15 residues. Trimming removed 0 bases at V and 2 bases at J, with 12 bases between. From germline, CDR1 is SGHRS and CDR2 YFSETQ. Written as DNA, the CDR3 is TGCGCCAGCAGCTTGGCCTACGCGGATACCTACGAGCAGTACTTC. This codes for CASSLAYADTYEQYF. The whole variable domain, filled in from reference TRBV5-1 and TRBJ2-7, reads KAGVTQTPRYLIKTRGQQVTLSCSPISGHRSVSWYQQTPGQGLQFLFEYFSETQRNKGNFPGRFSGRQFSNSRSEMNVSTLELGDSALYLCASSLAYADTYEQYFGPGTRLTVT.

This clone was seen a few times. At the DNA level, this CDR3 is encoded by other sequences in the same sample as well. The rearrangement uses TRBV7-2 and TRBJ1-1; D call uncertain. Germline V lookup: CDR1 SGHTA, CDR2 FQGNSA. The CDR3 length is 13 residues. V lost 5 bases and J 0 bases, leaving 7 bases between the germline ends. The DNA of the CDR3 is TGTGCCAGCAGCCGGGGTATGAACACTGAAGCTTTCTTT. It is translated as CASSRGMNTEAFF.

V and J are TRBV6-1 and TRBJ1-2; D is possibly TRBD1 (5 bases). Trimming took off 2 bases at V and 2 bases at J, with 12 bases between the two ends. Per germline, CDR1 MNHNS and CDR2 SASEGT. This CDR3 is 15 amino acids long. CDR3: CASSEQLNRNYGYTF. The CDR3 bases are TGTGCCAGCAGTGAACAACTTAACAGGAACTATGGCTACACCTTC.

The chain links TRBV28 to TRBJ2-7, with 7 bases identical to TRBD2. Losses at the gene ends were 8 bases for V and 7 bases for J; bases not matched to a gene: 23. The CDR3 is 17 amino acids. Germline CDR1 is MDHEN and CDR2 is SYDVKM. CDR3 protein: CASPWEGGLAQVGEQYF. As DNA, the CDR3 is TGTGCCAGCCCCTGGGAGGGTGGGCTAGCCCAAGTGGGGGAGCAGTACTTC. Full variable domain (missing parts from reference TRBV28 and TRBJ2-7): DVKVTQSSRYLVKRTGEKVFLECVQDMDHENMFWYRQDPGLGLRLIYFSYDVKMKEKGDIPEGYSVSREKKERFSLILESASTNQTSMYLCASPWEGGLAQVGEQYFGPGTRLTVT.